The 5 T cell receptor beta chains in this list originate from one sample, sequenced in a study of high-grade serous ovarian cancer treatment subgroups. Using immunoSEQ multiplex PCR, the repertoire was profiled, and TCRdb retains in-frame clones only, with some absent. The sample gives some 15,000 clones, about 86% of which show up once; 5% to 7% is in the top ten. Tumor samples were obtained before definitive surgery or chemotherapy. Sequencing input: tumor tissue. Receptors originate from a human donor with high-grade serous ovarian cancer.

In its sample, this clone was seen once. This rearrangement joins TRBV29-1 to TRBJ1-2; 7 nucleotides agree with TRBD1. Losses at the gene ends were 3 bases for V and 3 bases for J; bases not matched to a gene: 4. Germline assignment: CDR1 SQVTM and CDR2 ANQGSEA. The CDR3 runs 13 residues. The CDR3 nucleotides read TGCAGCGTTGACTCACAGGGGTACTATGGCTACACCTTC. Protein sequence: CSVDSQGYYGYTF.

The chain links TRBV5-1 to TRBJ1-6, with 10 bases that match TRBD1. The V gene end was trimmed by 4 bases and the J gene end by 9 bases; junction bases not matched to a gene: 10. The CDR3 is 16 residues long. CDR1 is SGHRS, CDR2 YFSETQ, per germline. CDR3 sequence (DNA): TGCGCCAGCAGCCCCCGACCGGGACAGGGGACTTCACCCCTCCACTTT. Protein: CASSPRPGQGTSPLHF.

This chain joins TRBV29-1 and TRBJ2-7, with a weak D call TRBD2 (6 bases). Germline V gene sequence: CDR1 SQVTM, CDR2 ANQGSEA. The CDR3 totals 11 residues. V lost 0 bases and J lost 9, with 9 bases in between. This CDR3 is CSVEEGGGQYF. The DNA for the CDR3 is TGCAGCGTTGAAGAGGGAGGAGGGCAGTACTTC.

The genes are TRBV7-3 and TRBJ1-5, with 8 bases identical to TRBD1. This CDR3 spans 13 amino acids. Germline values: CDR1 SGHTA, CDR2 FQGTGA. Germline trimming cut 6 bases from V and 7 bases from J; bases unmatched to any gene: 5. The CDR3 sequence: CASSFTGGQPQHF. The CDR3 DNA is TGTGCCAGCAGTTTCACAGGGGGACAGCCCCAGCATTTT.

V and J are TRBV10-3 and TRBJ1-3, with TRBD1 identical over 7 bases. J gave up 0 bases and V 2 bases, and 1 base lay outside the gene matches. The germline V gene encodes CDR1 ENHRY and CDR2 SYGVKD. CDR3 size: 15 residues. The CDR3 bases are TGTGCCATCAGTGAGGGGACAGCCTCTGGAAACACCATATATTTT. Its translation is CAISEGTASGNTIYF.